This paragraph reports one T cell receptor (beta chain). The entry originates in a study of blood T cell repertoires in COVID-19. Seattle's enrolled individuals joined amid active infection and were then monitored longitudinally. Germline lookup yields CDR1 LNHDA and CDR2 SQIVND (reference sequence). Trimming pared 5 bases from V and 3 bases from J, leaving 16 bases between. The CDR3 runs 15 residues. The method was immunoSEQ multiplex PCR; TCRdb's version includes in-frame clones alone and lacks a portion of them. The sample has a few hundred thousand clones, nearly 90% seen once. The TCR was taken from a woman in her sixties with COVID-19, enrolled during active disease. The V gene is TRBV19, the J gene TRBJ1-2; the D gene is possibly TRBD1 (5 bases). Material: peripheral blood. CDR3 sequence: CASSQGALLHYGYTF. CDR3 in DNA: TGTGCCAGTAGTCAAGGGGCCCTCCTTCACTATGGCTACACCTTC.